The next 22 T cell receptor beta chains were all read from a single sample in a study of shared clonotypes between healthy human individuals. Clones were read by immunoSEQ multiplex PCR, and TCRdb kept only the in-frame ones, dropping some. The profile shows fewer than 550,000 clones, 60% to 80% of them singletons. Input material: PBMCs. Receptors originate from a woman between 35 and 50 years old in good health. Some clones in this sample may be carry-over from other donors' samples.

As regards this clone: Germline and junction disagree at one end, which may indicate a read error. The chain combines TRBV5-6 with TRBJ1-5; D unresolved. CDR3 length: 15 amino acids. The germline V gene encodes CDR1 SGHDT and CDR2 YYEEEE. The CDR3 here is CAGSLAAGSNQPQHF. In DNA, the CDR3 is TGTGCCGGCAGCTTGGCCGCGGGGAGCAATCAGCCCCAGCATTTT.

The gene calls are TRBV5-6 and TRBJ2-7, with 7 bases fitting TRBD1. This CDR3 comprises 13 residues. V lost 5 bases and J lost 6; bases outside the gene matches: 8. The germline V gene has CDR1 SGHDT and CDR2 YYEEEE. The CDR3 DNA reads TGTGCCAGCAGTCTTTTACAGGGGCGCGAGCAGTACTTC. It codes for CASSLLQGREQYF.

The chain carries TRBV9 and TRBJ2-2; D gene uncertain. Per germline, CDR1 SGDLS and CDR2 YYNGEE. V was trimmed by 3 bases and J by 4 bases, leaving 10 bases between them. This CDR3 is built from 14 residues. CDR3 loop: CASSAPAGTGELFF. The CDR3 coding sequence is TGTGCCAGCAGCGCCCCTGCCGGCACCGGGGAGCTGTTTTTT.

The chain links TRBV28 to TRBJ1-2; 7 positions agree with TRBD1. The CDR3 sequence is 13 residues long. Trimming cost V 6 bases and J 8 bases; bases outside gene matches: 9. Looked up from germline, CDR1 is MDHEN and CDR2 is SYDVKM. CDR3 protein: CASRAGTDYGYTF. As DNA, the CDR3 is TGTGCCAGCAGGGCCGGGACAGATTACGGCTACACCTTC.

This chain joins TRBV9 and TRBJ2-3; 8 bases are a match to TRBD2. Germline V gene data show CDR1 as SGDLS and CDR2 as YYNGEE. This CDR3 contains 16 residues. Germline trimming cut 3 bases from V and 3 bases from J; bases unmatched to any gene: 9. CDR3 nucleotide sequence: TGTGCCAGCAGCGCCCGGGAGGGAGGGCCTACAGATACGCAGTATTTT. Its protein is CASSAREGGPTDTQYF.

The chain joins TRBV19 to TRBJ1-5; D unresolved. This CDR3 region has 15 residues. CDR1 is LNHDA and CDR2 is SQIVND in the germline V gene (reference sequence). V was pared by 3 bases and J by 6 bases, with 15 bases between. The CDR3: CASSIPSPGTQPQHF. DNA of the CDR3: TGTGCCAGTAGTATCCCCTCGCCTGGTACTCAGCCCCAGCATTTT. Looking up the rest from reference TRBV19 and TRBJ1-5 gives the full variable domain: DGGITQSPKYLFRKEGQNVTLSCEQNLNHDAMYWYRQDPGQGLRLIYYSQIVNDFQKGDIAEGYSVSREKKESFPLTVTSAQKNPTAFYLCASSIPSPGTQPQHFGDGTRLSIL.

The chain joins TRBV5-1 to TRBJ1-1; D gene ambiguous. Germline CDR1 SGHRS, CDR2 YFSETQ. This CDR3 has 13 amino acids. V was clipped by 1 base and J by 0 bases, with 4 bases between them. The CDR3 nucleotides are TGCGCCAGCAGCTTGCAGATGAACACTGAAGCTTTCTTT. It codes for CASSLQMNTEAFF.

The chain has TRBV28 and TRBJ2-7; 9 bases fit TRBD2. This CDR3 has 15 residues. V lost 5 bases to trimming and J lost 4 bases; unmatched junction nucleotides: 9. Germline V gene data show CDR1 as MDHEN and CDR2 as SYDVKM. The DNA for the CDR3 is TGTGCCAGCAGTACGGGGACTAGCCGAAATTACGAGCAGTACTTC. Encoded protein: CASSTGTSRNYEQYF.

The chain links TRBV16 to TRBJ2-1, with a weak D call TRBD2 (5 bases). V lost 2 bases and J lost 5, with 7 bases in between. This CDR3 comprises 13 residues. CDR1 and CDR2 from the germline V gene are KGHSY and FQNENV. The CDR3 is CASSQGGNNEQFF. The CDR3, as DNA: TGTGCCAGCAGCCAAGGAGGCAACAATGAGCAGTTCTTC.

The chain employs TRBV7-3 and TRBJ2-5; 7 bases are a match to TRBD1. This CDR3 region has 14 residues. Trimming removed 5 bases from V and 1 base from J; junction bases left unmatched: 4. CDR1 and CDR2 (germline): SGHTA, FQGTGA. Here the CDR3 reads CASSAQGFQETQYF. The DNA for the CDR3 is TGTGCCAGCAGCGCACAGGGGTTCCAAGAGACCCAGTACTTC.

This chain uses TRBV7-3 with TRBJ1-1; perhaps TRBD1 as D (5 bases). The CDR3 has 14 amino acids. The ends were cut back, 5 bases at V and 0 bases at J, with 10 bases in the middle. Germline CDR1 SGHTA, CDR2 FQGTGA. The CDR3 loop reads CASSRQLMNTEAFF. CDR3 nucleotides: TGTGCCAGCAGCCGACAGCTAATGAACACTGAAGCTTTCTTT.

This clone was found a few times. The gene calls are TRBV10-3 and TRBJ2-7; 10 nucleotides agree with TRBD2. Germline assignment: CDR1 ENHRY and CDR2 SYGVKD. J lost 3 bases, V lost 10 bases, and 18 bases had no gene match. The CDR3 totals 17 residues. CDR3 sequence reads: CATGLTSGSLGVYEQYF. DNA of the CDR3: TGTGCCACCGGACTGACTAGCGGGTCCCTAGGTGTCTACGAGCAGTACTTC.

This rearrangement joins TRBV2 to TRBJ2-3; D is uncertain. The CDR3 has 16 residues. V shed 3 bases and J shed 0 bases, with 13 bases lying between them. CDR1 and CDR2 (germline): SNHLY, FYNNEI. The CDR3 DNA reads as TGTGCCAGCAGTGATGGTAGGGTGCGTAGCACAGATACGCAGTATTTT. It is translated as CASSDGRVRSTDTQYF.

The J gene is TRBJ1-4, the V gene TRBV30; D is unclear. The germline V gene encodes CDR1 GTSNPN and CDR2 SVGIG (reference sequence). The CDR3 sequence is 14 residues long. The V end lost 2 bases, the J end lost 4 bases, and 11 bases lay between the germline ends. The CDR3 DNA is TGTGCCTGGAGTCGGCAGGCGATTAATGAAAAACTGTTTTTT. Its protein product is CAWSRQAINEKLFF.

In the case of this clone: The junction shows a germline mismatch at one end, possibly a read error. This sequence joins TRBV30 and TRBJ1-2, with D tentatively TRBD1 (5 bases). The CDR3 totals 14 residues. The germline V gene encodes CDR1 GTSNPN and CDR2 SVGIG (reference sequence). The chain's CDR3 is CAWKKQENPYGHTF. The CDR3 coding sequence is TGTGCCTGGAAGAAACAGGAGAATCCATATGGCCACACCTTC.

The CDR3 region has the DNA TGTGCCAGCAGTTTCGTGGATTCACCCCTCCACTTT. This gives the protein CASSFVDSPLHF. This rearrangement joins TRBV28 to TRBJ1-6; no definite D call. V shed 3 bases and J shed 8 bases, with 5 bases lying between them. Per germline, CDR1 MDHEN and CDR2 SYDVKM. The CDR3 contains 12 residues.

This rearrangement joins TRBV27 to TRBJ2-4; 7 bases align to TRBD2. V shed 5 bases, J shed 1 base, and the junction held 11 bases outside the gene matches. CDR1 is MNHEY, CDR2 SMNVEV, per germline (reference sequence). The CDR3 sequence is 17 residues long. CDR3 region: CASSPTGLREAKNIQYF. DNA of the CDR3: TGTGCCAGCAGTCCCACGGGGTTGCGGGAGGCCAAAAACATTCAGTACTTC.

V usage is TRBV14 and J usage is TRBJ2-7, with D possibly TRBD2 on 6 matching bases. Trimming stripped 4 bases from V and 3 bases from J, with 10 bases between. This CDR3 comprises 13 residues. Per the germline V gene, CDR1 is SGHDN and CDR2 is FVKESK. The CDR3 region has the DNA TGTGCCAGCAGCCCCTCGGGGGTCTACGAGCAGTACTTC. Translated: CASSPSGVYEQYF.

The chain has TRBV6-6 and TRBJ2-4; weak D call: TRBD1 (5 bases). V lost 7 bases and J lost 3, with 13 bases in between. The CDR3 is 14 residues long. The germline CDR1 and CDR2 sequences are MNHNY and SVGAGI (reference sequence). The CDR3 protein is CASTPDRIKNIQYF. As DNA, the CDR3 is TGTGCCAGCACCCCTGACAGAATCAAAAACATTCAGTACTTC.

The chain couples TRBV11-3 to TRBJ2-1; D is possibly TRBD1 (5 bases). Germline assignment: CDR1 SGHNT and CDR2 YENEEA. The ends were cut back, 1 base at V and 5 bases at J, with 9 bases in the middle. The CDR3 covers 14 residues. The CDR3 sequence: CASSLGRVNNEQFF. In DNA form, the CDR3 reads TGTGCCAGCAGCTTAGGCAGGGTAAACAATGAGCAGTTCTTC.

The rearrangement links TRBV20-1 to TRBJ2-3; D not resolved. Trimming shortened V by 5 bases and J by 3 bases, and 6 bases separated the two germline ends. This CDR3 is built from 11 residues. Germline-derived CDR1 and CDR2 are DFQATT and SNEGSKA (reference sequence). CDR3: CSAQLTDTQYF. DNA of the CDR3: TGCAGTGCTCAACTGACAGATACGCAGTATTTT.

V is TRBV7-9 and J is TRBJ2-7; 10 bases map to TRBD2. CDR1 SEHNR and CDR2 FQNEAQ come from the germline V gene (reference sequence). The CDR3 covers 14 residues. V shed 5 bases and J 6 bases; nucleotides not matched to a gene: 7. Written as DNA, the CDR3 is TGTGCCAGCAGCCCTAGCGGGAGCAAGTCCGAGCAGTACTTC. Its translation: CASSPSGSKSEQYF.